The T cell receptor beta chain under discussion was sequenced for a study of CD8 T cells in ankylosing spondylitis. General study findings and limits: There was reportedly significant enrichment of clones that were disease-linked in matched ankylosing spondylitis synovial fluid. Within ankylosing spondylitis blood, a TCR beta motif made up of seven to nine highly homologous variants appeared to be characteristic. The authors found the disease-linked clones to be CD8+ and relatively rare in peripheral blood.

By quantitative 5'-RACE with molecular barcodes, the TCR beta libraries were made. TCRdb independently ran MiXCR on the 5' RACE reads; one entry per CDR3 protein. The sample consists of more than 650,000 distinct CDR3 sequences, roughly 12% of them appearing once. Concerning this clonotype: The antigen is not known.

This CDR3 has 14 amino acids. Germline V gives CDR1 DFQATT, CDR2 SNEGSKA (reference sequence). V lost 3 bases and J 3 bases, leaving 11 bases between the germline ends. The receptor's source is a male donor with ankylosing spondylitis. This sequence joins TRBV20-1 and TRBJ2-2, with a tentative D call TRBD2 (6 bases). The source material was blood, either unsorted or a sorted T cell fraction (not recorded which). Here the CDR3 reads CSARGLWDTGELFF. For the CDR3, the DNA is TGCAGTGCTAGGGGACTTTGGGACACCGGGGAGCTGTTTTTT.